Presented here are 28 T cell receptor beta chains from one specimen sequenced in a study of cytomegalovirus exposure and HLA in healthy donors. The PCR had 60 Vbeta and 13 Jbeta primers. Profiled with immunoSEQ multiplex PCR; TCRdb holds only in-frame clones, not every one. The profile covers around 150,000 clones, with roughly 83% appearing a single time and roughly 3.6% taken by the ten largest. Material: PBMCs. The receptors originated from a human donor in good health.

This clone was seen a few times. The CDR3 loop reads CASSSGAREQYF. The CDR3 nucleotides are TGCGCCAGCAGCTCAGGGGCTCGAGAGCAGTACTTC. This rearrangement joins TRBV5-1 to TRBJ2-5; perhaps TRBD1 as D (6 bases). The germline V gene has CDR1 SGHRS and CDR2 YFSETQ. This CDR3 region has 12 residues. Trimming pared 3 bases from V and 11 bases from J, leaving 14 bases between.

This clone was recorded once. This chain joins TRBV30 and TRBJ1-5; TRBD1 is a possible D gene (5 bases). The length of the CDR3 is 15 residues. Germline values: CDR1 GTSNPN, CDR2 SVGIG (reference sequence). V lost 0 bases and J 0 bases, leaving 9 bases between the germline ends. In DNA form, the CDR3 reads TGTGCCTGGAGTGTAGACAGCCCTAGCAATCAGCCCCAGCATTTT. As protein: CAWSVDSPSNQPQHF.

The chain links TRBV5-1 to TRBJ2-3; maybe TRBD1 (8 bases). The length of the CDR3 is 14 residues. V lost 7 bases and J lost 2, with 14 bases in between. Germline lookup yields CDR1 SGHRS and CDR2 YFSETQ. Written as DNA, the CDR3 is TGCGCCAGCGAAGCGGGACAGGACACAGATACGCAGTATTTT. It specifies CASEAGQDTDTQYF.

V and J are TRBV6-6 and TRBJ1-1, with D perhaps TRBD1 (5 bases). The CDR3 has 14 residues. Germline lookup yields CDR1 MNHNY and CDR2 SVGAGI (reference sequence). With 7 bases removed from V and 4 bases from J, the gap between germline ends came to 16 bases. The CDR3 here is CASNSPIRGTEAFF. As DNA, the CDR3 is TGTGCCAGCAACTCACCGATAAGGGGCACTGAAGCTTTCTTT.

The chain combines TRBV5-1 with TRBJ1-3; 9 bases are a match to TRBD1. There are 17 residues in the CDR3. Germline CDR1 reads SGHRS; CDR2 reads YFSETQ. V was pared by 2 bases and J by 0 bases, with 6 bases of the junction left unmatched. The CDR3 loop reads CASSLGTGTNSGNTIYF. CDR3 coding DNA: TGCGCCAGCAGCTTAGGGACAGGGACCAACTCTGGAAACACCATATATTTT.

V gene TRBV30 combines with J gene TRBJ1-1; 8 bases are shared with TRBD1. With V trimmed by 2 bases and J by 1 base, 6 bases remained unmatched. The length of the CDR3 is 15 residues. The germline CDR1 and CDR2 sequences are GTSNPN and SVGIG (reference sequence). Here the CDR3 DNA reads TGTGCCTGGAGTAAGATGACAGGGGAGAACACTGAAGCTTTCTTT. Protein: CAWSKMTGENTEAFF.

This rearrangement joins TRBV10-3 to TRBJ2-3; tentatively, D is TRBD2 (5 bases). From germline, CDR1 is ENHRY and CDR2 SYGVKD. The germline V and J ends were trimmed by 4 bases and 0 bases, with 8 bases remaining between them. The CDR3 totals 14 residues. The CDR3 is CAISVRGSTDTQYF. For the CDR3, the DNA is TGTGCCATCAGTGTCCGAGGGAGCACAGATACGCAGTATTTT.

This sequence joins TRBV4-3 and TRBJ2-7; D might be TRBD1 (5 bases). Between the trimmed V and J ends, which lost 5 bases and 2 bases, there was a span of 16 bases. Germline CDR1 LGHNA, CDR2 YSLEER. The CDR3 extends over 15 amino acids. The CDR3 DNA reads as TGCGCCAGCAGCTCCTCGAGGACAACGACCTACGAGCAGTACTTC. Translating it yields CASSSSRTTTYEQYF.

The count of this clone is one. V usage is TRBV6-5 and J usage is TRBJ1-2; D gene unclear. The CDR3 has 15 amino acids. Germline CDR1 reads MNHEY; CDR2 reads SVGAGI. The germline V and J ends were trimmed by 0 bases and 5 bases, with 13 bases remaining between them. The CDR3 coding sequence is TGTGCCAGCAGTTACTCTCGAACTACATCGTATGGCTACACCTTC. The encoded protein is CASSYSRTTSYGYTF.

The count of this clone is one. The chain links TRBV27 to TRBJ2-2, with 12 bases fitting TRBD2. Trimming removed 5 bases from V and 0 bases from J; junction bases left unmatched: 7. The CDR3 is 18 residues long. Germline CDR1 is MNHEY and CDR2 is SMNVEV (reference sequence). The CDR3 DNA reads TGTGCCAGCAGTCGGAGGACTAGCGGGGCCGCGAACACCGGGGAGCTGTTTTTT. Amino acid sequence: CASSRRTSGAANTGELFF.

The genes are TRBV5-1 and TRBJ2-7; 8 bases align to TRBD1. CDR1 and CDR2 from the germline V gene are SGHRS and YFSETQ. This CDR3 has 15 amino acids. Trimming at V came to 4 bases and at J to 4 bases, leaving 10 bases not matched to a gene. The CDR3 DNA follows: TGCGCCAGCAGCAAAACAGGGGGAGATTCATACGAGCAGTACTTC. This encodes CASSKTGGDSYEQYF.

The genes are TRBV28 and TRBJ1-5, with 8 bases lining up with TRBD1. Trimming took 4 bases from V and 1 from J; bases not matched to a gene: 3. CDR1 is MDHEN, CDR2 SYDVKM, per germline. This CDR3 region has 15 residues. CDR3 residues: CASSSRGRSNQPQHF. In DNA form, the CDR3 reads TGTGCCAGCAGTTCCAGGGGGCGAAGCAATCAGCCCCAGCATTTT.

This chain joins TRBV2 and TRBJ1-6, with D possibly TRBD1 on 5 matching bases. Germline CDR1 reads SNHLY; CDR2 reads FYNNEI. This CDR3 is built from 15 residues. V was shortened by 0 bases and J by 7 bases, with 10 bases between the two germline ends. As DNA, the CDR3 is TGTGCCAGCAGTGAAGCGTCAGGGAAAAATTCACCCCTCCACTTT. This codes for CASSEASGKNSPLHF.

The V and J genes are TRBV4-1 and TRBJ1-1; no firm D call. V was clipped by 0 bases and J by 1 base, with 12 bases between them. Germline loops: CDR1 MGHRA, CDR2 YSYEKL. The CDR3 is made up of 16 amino acids. CDR3 sequence (DNA): TGCGCCAGCAGCCAAGATCGCCGGTCTACGAACACTGAAGCTTTCTTT. The encoded protein is CASSQDRRSTNTEAFF.

This clone was found a few times. The gene calls are TRBV9 and TRBJ2-6; 10 bases match TRBD1. Germline V gene data show CDR1 as SGDLS and CDR2 as YYNGEE. The length of the CDR3 is 17 residues. With V trimmed by 2 bases and J by 4 bases, 6 bases remained unmatched. CDR3 residues: CASSVRQGAFGANVLTF. The CDR3 nucleotides read TGTGCCAGCAGCGTCCGACAGGGGGCATTCGGGGCCAACGTCCTGACTTTC. Filled out from reference TRBV9 and TRBJ2-6, the complete variable domain reads DSGVTQTPKHLITATGQRVTLRCSPRSGDLSVYWYQQSLDQGLQFLIQYYNGEERAKGNILERFSAQQFPDLHSELNLSSLELGDSALYFCASSVRQGAFGANVLTFGAGSRLTVL.

This chain uses TRBV19 with TRBJ1-6; D may be TRBD1 (6 bases). V lost 5 bases and J 10 bases, leaving 9 bases between the germline ends. The V gene's germline CDR1 is LNHDA and CDR2 SQIVND (reference sequence). The CDR3 totals 12 residues. CDR3 sequence reads: CASSLQGSPLHF. Written as DNA, the CDR3 is TGTGCCAGTAGTCTACAGGGCTCACCCCTCCACTTT. Supplemented by reference TRBV19 and TRBJ1-6, the full variable domain reads DGGITQSPKYLFRKEGQNVTLSCEQNLNHDAMYWYRQDPGQGLRLIYYSQIVNDFQKGDIAEGYSVSREKKESFPLTVTSAQKNPTAFYLCASSLQGSPLHFGNGTRLTVT.

The chain combines TRBV5-1 with TRBJ2-5; D might be TRBD1 (5 bases). The germline V and J ends were trimmed by 0 bases and 7 bases, with 13 bases remaining between them. CDR3 length: 14 amino acids. Germline CDR1 is SGHRS and CDR2 is YFSETQ. The CDR3 sequence is CASSLGQTAGTQYF. CDR3 sequence (DNA): TGCGCCAGCAGCTTGGGACAGACGGCTGGGACCCAGTACTTC.

This chain connects TRBV6-5 to TRBJ1-2, with D maybe TRBD1 (5 bases). The CDR3 contains 15 residues. The V end was cut by 4 bases, the J end by 2 bases, with 14 bases between. Germline V gene sequence: CDR1 MNHEY, CDR2 SVGAGI. In DNA, the CDR3 is TGTGCCAGCAGTTCTCTCTCAGGGAAAAACTATGGCTACACCTTC. It translates to CASSSLSGKNYGYTF.

This chain links TRBV5-4 with TRBJ2-1, with TRBD2 as a possible D gene (6 bases). Trimming pared 0 bases from V and 10 bases from J, leaving 11 bases between. The CDR3 loop spans 13 amino acids. Germline loops: CDR1 SGHNT, CDR2 YYREEE (reference sequence). For the CDR3, the DNA is TGTGCCAGCAGCTTGGTTTTTAGCGGAGAGCAGTTCTTC. Protein product: CASSLVFSGEQFF.

The chain uses TRBV21-1 and TRBJ1-5; TRBD1 is taken as the D call from the table, unchecked against the DNA. TRBV21-1 is annotated as a pseudogene. The CDR3 runs 19 residues. The chain's CDR3 is CASSKDSQGAQKSGQPQHF. CDR3 DNA sequence: TGTGCCAGCAGCAAAGACTCCCAGGGGGCGCAGAAAAGCGGTCAGCCCCAGCATTTT.

The chain couples TRBV6-5 to TRBJ1-1; D unresolved. The V gene lost 0 bases and the J gene lost 2 bases, with 7 bases spanning the gap. The CDR3 consists of 14 residues. Germline V gene data show CDR1 as MNHEY and CDR2 as SVGAGI. DNA of the CDR3: TGTGCCAGCAGTTACTCCGTGAGAAACACTGAAGCTTTCTTT. This encodes CASSYSVRNTEAFF.

This clone was observed a handful of times. The rearrangement joins TRBV7-8 to TRBJ2-7; the D gene is possibly TRBD1 (6 bases). Germline assignment: CDR1 SGHVS and CDR2 FQNEAQ. Trimming left V 7 bases short and J 7 bases short, with 20 bases between. The CDR3 contains 14 residues. Written as DNA, the CDR3 is TGTGCCAGCATGGGTAACAGGGAATCGTGGGAGCAGTACTTC. Encoded protein: CASMGNRESWEQYF.

This chain joins TRBV4-2 and TRBJ2-5; 7 bases align to TRBD2. CDR3 length: 14 amino acids. V trimming: 3 bases; J trimming: 5 bases; junction bases outside the gene matches: 6. Germline loops: CDR1 LGHNA, CDR2 YNFKEQ. The CDR3 loop reads CASSQGGERETQYF. Here the CDR3 DNA reads TGTGCCAGCAGCCAGGGAGGGGAGAGGGAGACCCAGTACTTC.

The chain is built from TRBV5-4 and TRBJ1-6; 7 bases match TRBD1. With 4 bases clipped from V and 7 bases from J, the junction kept 8 bases outside the gene matches. Germline loops: CDR1 SGHNT, CDR2 YYREEE (reference sequence). The CDR3 loop spans 15 amino acids. For the CDR3, the DNA is TGTGCCAGCAGCCAGGGGGACCTACCGAATTCACCCCTCCACTTT. Residues: CASSQGDLPNSPLHF. Full variable domain (missing parts from reference TRBV5-4 and TRBJ1-6): ETGVTQSPTHLIKTRGQQVTLRCSSQSGHNTVSWYQQALGQGPQFIFQYYREEENGRGNFPPRFSGLQFPNYSSELNVNALELDDSALYLCASSQGDLPNSPLHFGNGTRLTVT.

The V and J genes are TRBV5-6 and TRBJ2-2, with 8 bases identical to TRBD1. Per germline, CDR1 SGHDT and CDR2 YYEEEE. J gave up 3 bases and V 6 bases, and 4 bases lay outside the gene matches. CDR3 length equals 14 residues. The CDR3 DNA follows: TGTGCCAGCACTTCGACAGGGGACACCGGGGAGCTGTTTTTT. Its translation is CASTSTGDTGELFF. Together with reference TRBV5-6 and TRBJ2-2, the CDR3 gives the full variable domain: DAGVTQSPTHLIKTRGQQVTLRCSPKSGHDTVSWYQQALGQGPQFIFQYYEEEERQRGNFPDRFSGHQFPNYSSELNVNALLLGDSALYLCASTSTGDTGELFFGEGSRLTVL.

The V gene is TRBV19, the J gene TRBJ2-1; 8 positions agree with TRBD2. V dropped 1 base and J dropped 7; count of bases not matched to a gene: 6. This CDR3 is built from 15 residues. Per germline, CDR1 LNHDA and CDR2 SQIVND (reference sequence). The CDR3 protein is CASSIVAGGGNEQFF. The CDR3 DNA follows: TGTGCCAGTAGTATAGTGGCGGGGGGAGGGAATGAGCAGTTCTTC.

The chain has TRBV7-2 and TRBJ1-1; D unresolved. In germline, CDR1 is SGHTA, CDR2 FQGNSA. Trimming stripped 0 bases from V and 9 bases from J, with 8 bases between. The CDR3 spans 12 residues. The CDR3 region is CASSLAGHKAFF. CDR3 coding DNA: TGTGCCAGCAGCTTAGCTGGCCACAAAGCTTTCTTT.

The rearrangement joins TRBV9 to TRBJ2-4; D perhaps matches TRBD2 (6 bases). The CDR3 extends over 15 amino acids. V was pared by 0 bases and J by 7 bases, with 14 bases between. Per the germline V gene, CDR1 is SGDLS and CDR2 is YYNGEE. The CDR3 coding sequence is TGTGCCAGCAGCGTAGGGCGGGGTCCCATCAACATTCAGTACTTC. This translates into CASSVGRGPINIQYF.